These 8 T cell receptor beta chains came from one sample sequenced in a study of blood T cell repertoires in COVID-19. Using immunoSEQ multiplex PCR, the repertoire was profiled, and TCRdb retains in-frame clones only, with some absent. The top ten clones hold 6.9% of a sample with 150,000 to 200,000 clones, 75% to 90% of them seen once. The sequenced material came from peripheral blood. The receptors were gathered from a man in his fifties or sixties with acute or convalescent COVID-19.

V is TRBV24-1 and J is TRBJ2-5; tentative D call: TRBD1 (6 bases). CDR1 and CDR2 (germline): KGHDR, SFDVKD. The CDR3 has 15 residues. V shed 3 bases and J shed 0 bases, with 10 bases lying between them. The CDR3 is CATSDPRTDQETQYF. The DNA for the CDR3 is TGTGCCACCAGTGATCCTCGGACAGACCAAGAGACCCAGTACTTC.

This sequence joins TRBV6-5 and TRBJ2-7; 9 bases are shared with TRBD1. The V segment lost 2 bases and the J segment 3 bases; nucleotides outside the gene matches: 8. Germline lookup yields CDR1 MNHEY and CDR2 SVGAGI. This CDR3 region has 16 residues. Here the CDR3 DNA reads TGTGCCAGCAGTTACCTCAGTACAGGGGGCTACTACGAGCAGTACTTC. Residues: CASSYLSTGGYYEQYF.

This rearrangement joins TRBV6-4 to TRBJ1-2, with 10 positions matching TRBD1. There are 14 residues in the CDR3. Trimming at V came to 9 bases and at J to 2 bases, leaving 6 bases not matched to a gene. Germline CDR1 MRHNA, CDR2 SNTAGT. The CDR3, as DNA: TGTGCCAGAGGGACAGGGGTGGCAAACTATGGCTACACCTTC. It specifies CARGTGVANYGYTF.

This clone was counted only a few times. The chain links TRBV7-9 to TRBJ1-2, with D uncertain. V dropped 2 bases and J dropped 5 bases, with 9 bases sitting between them. Germline-derived CDR1 and CDR2 are SEHNR and FQNEAQ (reference sequence). The CDR3 spans 13 residues. As DNA, the CDR3 is TGTGCCAGCAGCTTATACGCGGAGTATGGCTACACCTTC. It translates to CASSLYAEYGYTF.

V and J are TRBV5-1 and TRBJ2-3, with 8 bases aligning to TRBD2. J was trimmed by 2 bases and V by 0 bases; bases with no gene match: 11. This CDR3 comprises 18 residues. Germline-derived CDR1 and CDR2 are SGHRS and YFSETQ. The CDR3 DNA reads TGCGCCAGCAGCTTGGAGGTAGCGGGATCGGGGCCCACAGATACGCAGTATTTT. Its translation: CASSLEVAGSGPTDTQYF.

In the case of this clone: The sample contains more than one DNA sequence encoding this CDR3. V and J are TRBV9 and TRBJ1-1; unclear D gene. Germline V gives CDR1 SGDLS, CDR2 YYNGEE. The CDR3 totals 13 residues. V lost 0 bases and J lost 3, with 6 bases in between. In DNA, the CDR3 is TGTGCCAGCAGCGTAGGAGGGTACACTGAAGCTTTCTTT. This codes for CASSVGGYTEAFF.

The V gene is TRBV11-3, the J gene TRBJ2-1; D unclear. Germline-derived CDR1 and CDR2 are SGHNT and YENEEA. V lost 2 bases to trimming and J lost 7 bases, with 12 bases between them. CDR3 size: 14 residues. CDR3 amino acids: CASSLSIHSNEQFF. CDR3 nucleotides: TGTGCCAGCAGCTTATCAATACATTCTAATGAGCAGTTCTTC.

Only a few counts were recorded for this clone. The V call is TRBV3-1 (or the pseudogene TRBV3-2), the J call TRBJ2-7, with 9 bases fitting TRBD2. The germline V gene encodes CDR1 LGHDT and CDR2 YNNKEL (reference sequence). The trim removed 4 bases at V and 2 bases at J, leaving 12 bases unmatched. This CDR3 is 17 amino acids long. The CDR3 here is CASSRGSGSHRAYEQYF. DNA for the CDR3: TGTGCCAGCAGCCGGGGTAGCGGGAGCCATAGGGCCTACGAGCAGTACTTC.